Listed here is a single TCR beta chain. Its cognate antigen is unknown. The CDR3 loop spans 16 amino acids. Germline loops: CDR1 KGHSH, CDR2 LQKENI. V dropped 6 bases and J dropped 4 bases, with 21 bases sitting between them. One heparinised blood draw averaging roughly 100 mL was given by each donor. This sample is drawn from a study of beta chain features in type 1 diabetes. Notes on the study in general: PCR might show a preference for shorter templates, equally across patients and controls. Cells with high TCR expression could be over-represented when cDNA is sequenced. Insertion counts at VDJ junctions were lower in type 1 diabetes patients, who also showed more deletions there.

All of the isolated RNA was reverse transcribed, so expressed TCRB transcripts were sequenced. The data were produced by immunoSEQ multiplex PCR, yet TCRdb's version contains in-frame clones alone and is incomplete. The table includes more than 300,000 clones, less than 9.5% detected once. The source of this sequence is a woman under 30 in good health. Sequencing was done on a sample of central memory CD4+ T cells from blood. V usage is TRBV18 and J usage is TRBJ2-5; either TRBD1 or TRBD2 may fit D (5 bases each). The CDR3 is CASSPFQWGSGETQYF. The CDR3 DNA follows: TGTGCCAGCTCGCCCTTCCAATGGGGGTCAGGAGAGACCCAGTACTTC. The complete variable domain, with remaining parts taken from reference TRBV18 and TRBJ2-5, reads NAGVMQNPRHLVRRRGQEARLRCSPMKGHSHVYWYRQLPEEGLKFMVYLQKENIIDESGMPKERFSAEFPKEGPSILRIQQVVRGDSAAYFCASSPFQWGSGETQYFGPGTRLLVL.